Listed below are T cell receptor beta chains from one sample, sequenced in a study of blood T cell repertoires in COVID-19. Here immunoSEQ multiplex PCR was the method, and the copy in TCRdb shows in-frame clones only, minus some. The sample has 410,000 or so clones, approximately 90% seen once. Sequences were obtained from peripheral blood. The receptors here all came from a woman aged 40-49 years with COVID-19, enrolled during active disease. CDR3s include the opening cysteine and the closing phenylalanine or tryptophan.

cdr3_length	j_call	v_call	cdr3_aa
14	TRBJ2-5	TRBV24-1	CATSDSPSQETQYF
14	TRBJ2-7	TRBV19	CASSISRQGGEQYF
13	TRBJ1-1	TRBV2	CASSERTGIEAFF
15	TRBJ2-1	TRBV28	CASSASGSSYNEQFF
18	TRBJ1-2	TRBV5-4	CASSLPKQGVLPNYGYTF
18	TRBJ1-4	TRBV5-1	CASSLTPVGGATNEKLFF
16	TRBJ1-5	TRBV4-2	CASSQDVRFSNQPQHF
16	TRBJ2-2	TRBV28	CASSSIQGLGTGELFF
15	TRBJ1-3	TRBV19	CASTTARGIGNTIYF
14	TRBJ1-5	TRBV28	CASSPGQGYQPQHF
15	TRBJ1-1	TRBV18	CASSPVRGPSTEAFF
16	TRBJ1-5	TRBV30	CAWSVRIRYSNQPQHF